This entry describes one T cell receptor (beta chain). This clonotype was found a few times. Its antigen remains unidentified. Within one base of it there is no much larger clone, and no base qualities were kept. This record belongs to a study of patients and donors after allogeneic stem cell transplantation (dated by TCRdb to about 2020). Receptor amplification or capture employed RT-PCR. Sequencing used a NextSeq 550. TCRdb trimmed the raw reads at Q25, called clones with MiXCR and kept productive beta chains. Rows matching on CDR3 protein sequence are summarized as one entry with the most common DNA and genes. The sample table shows some 880,000 distinct CDR3 sequences, and 18% are seen once. The ten largest clones capture 6% of the sample. This sequence originates from a human donor who was either an allogeneic HSCT recipient or a stem cell or donor lymphocyte infusion donor (not recorded which). It is not recorded whose cells these are; they may come from a transplant donor. The sample was blood, either unsorted or a sorted T cell fraction (not recorded which).

The encoded CDR3 is CASSAGGRLFQQFF. The nucleotide sequence reads TGTGCCAGCAGTGCTGGGGGCCGCTTGTTCCAGCAGTTCTTC. The chain is encoded by TRBV2 joined to TRBJ2-1; a weak D assignment points to TRBD1 (6 bases agree). V loses 4 bases of germline sequence and J loses 11 bases, and the interval between the two ends is 18 bases. Based on the germline V gene, the CDR1 and CDR2 sequences are SNHLY and FYNNEI. The CDR3 measures 14 amino acids from cysteine to phenylalanine. Left in the record is the CDR3 DNA by itself, 42 bases read in frame from the first base.